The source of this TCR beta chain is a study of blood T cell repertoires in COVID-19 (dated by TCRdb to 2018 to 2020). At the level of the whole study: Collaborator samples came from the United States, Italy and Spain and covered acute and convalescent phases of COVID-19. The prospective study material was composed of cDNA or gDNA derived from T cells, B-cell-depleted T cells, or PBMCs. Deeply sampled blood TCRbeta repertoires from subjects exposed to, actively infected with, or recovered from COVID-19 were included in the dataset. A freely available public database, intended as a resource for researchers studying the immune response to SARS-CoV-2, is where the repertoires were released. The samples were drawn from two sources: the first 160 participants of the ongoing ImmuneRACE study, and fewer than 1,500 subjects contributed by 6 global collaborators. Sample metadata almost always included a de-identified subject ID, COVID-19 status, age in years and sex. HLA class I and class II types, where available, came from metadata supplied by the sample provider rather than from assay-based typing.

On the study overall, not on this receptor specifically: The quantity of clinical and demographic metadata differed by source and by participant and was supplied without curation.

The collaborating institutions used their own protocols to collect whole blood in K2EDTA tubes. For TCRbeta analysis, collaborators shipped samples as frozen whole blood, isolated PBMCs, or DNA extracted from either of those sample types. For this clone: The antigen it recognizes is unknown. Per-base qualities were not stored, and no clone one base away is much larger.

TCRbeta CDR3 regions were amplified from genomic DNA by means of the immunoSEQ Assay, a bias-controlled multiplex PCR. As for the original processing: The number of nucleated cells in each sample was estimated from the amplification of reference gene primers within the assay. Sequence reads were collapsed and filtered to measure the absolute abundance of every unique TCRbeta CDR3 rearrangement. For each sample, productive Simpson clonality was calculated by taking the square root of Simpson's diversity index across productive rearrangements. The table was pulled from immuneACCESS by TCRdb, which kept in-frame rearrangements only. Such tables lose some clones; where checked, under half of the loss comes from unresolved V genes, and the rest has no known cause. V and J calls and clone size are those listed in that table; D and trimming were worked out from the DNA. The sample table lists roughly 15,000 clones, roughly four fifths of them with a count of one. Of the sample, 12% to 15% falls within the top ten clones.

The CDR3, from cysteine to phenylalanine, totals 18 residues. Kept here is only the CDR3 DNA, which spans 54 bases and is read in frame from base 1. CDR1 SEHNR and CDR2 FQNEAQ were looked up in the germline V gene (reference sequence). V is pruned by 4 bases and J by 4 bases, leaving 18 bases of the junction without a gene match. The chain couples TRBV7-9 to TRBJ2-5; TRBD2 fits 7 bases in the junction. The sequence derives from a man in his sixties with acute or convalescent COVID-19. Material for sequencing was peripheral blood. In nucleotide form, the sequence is TGTGCCAGCAGCTCCTGGGCGGGCAGCGGGATTTTTCGAGAGACCCAGTACTTC. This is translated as CASSSWAGSGIFRETQYF.